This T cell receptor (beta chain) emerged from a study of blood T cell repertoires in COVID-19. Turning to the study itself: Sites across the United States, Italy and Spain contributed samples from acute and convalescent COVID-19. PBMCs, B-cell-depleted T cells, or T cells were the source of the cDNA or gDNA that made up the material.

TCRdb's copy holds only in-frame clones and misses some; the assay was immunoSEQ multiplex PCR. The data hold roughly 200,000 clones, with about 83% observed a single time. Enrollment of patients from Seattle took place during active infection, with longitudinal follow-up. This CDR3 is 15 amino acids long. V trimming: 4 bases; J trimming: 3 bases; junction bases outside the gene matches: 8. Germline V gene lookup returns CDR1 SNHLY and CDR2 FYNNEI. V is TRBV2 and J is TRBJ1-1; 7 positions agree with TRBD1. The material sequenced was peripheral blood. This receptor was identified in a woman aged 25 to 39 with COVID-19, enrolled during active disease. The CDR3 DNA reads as TGTGCCAGCAGTGTAAGGACAGGAGGGGACACTGAAGCTTTCTTT. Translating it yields CASSVRTGGDTEAFF. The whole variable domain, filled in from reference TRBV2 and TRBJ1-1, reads EPEVTQTPSHQVTQMGQEVILRCVPISNHLYFYWYRQILGQKVEFLVSFYNNEISEKSEIFDDQFSVERPDGSNFTLKIRSTKLEDSAMYFCASSVRTGGDTEAFFGQGTRLTVV.